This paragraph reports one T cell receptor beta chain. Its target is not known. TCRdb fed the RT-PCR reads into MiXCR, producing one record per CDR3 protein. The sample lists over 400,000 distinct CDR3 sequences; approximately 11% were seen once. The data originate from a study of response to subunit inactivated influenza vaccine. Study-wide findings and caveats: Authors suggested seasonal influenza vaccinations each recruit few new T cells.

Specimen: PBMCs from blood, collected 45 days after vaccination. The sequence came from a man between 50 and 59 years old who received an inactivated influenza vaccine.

CDR3 DNA: TGTGCCAGCTCGTTGGACAGGGGGGTTACCTACGAGCAGTACTTC. Translation: CASSLDRGVTYEQYF. V and J are TRBV6-1 and TRBJ2-7, with TRBD1 matching over 10 bases. Trimming took 8 bases from V and 2 from J; bases not matched to a gene: 9. CDR1 and CDR2 from the germline V gene are MNHNS and SASEGT. There are 15 residues in the CDR3.